This T cell receptor (beta chain) was observed in a study of blood T cell repertoires in COVID-19. Background on the study: COVID-19 samples, acute and convalescent, were from the United States, Italy and Spain.

This clone was recorded once. The study recruited people aged about 18 to 95 years across 20 to 30 US areas. TCRdb's copy holds only in-frame clones and misses some; the assay was immunoSEQ multiplex PCR. This sample has about 300,000 clones, with approximately 91% found just once. Per germline, CDR1 MDHEN and CDR2 SYDVKM. The CDR3 is 16 residues long. V lost 6 bases, J lost 6 bases, and 8 bases stayed unmatched. The TCR sequence derives from a man aged 55-75 years who had recovered from COVID-19. V is TRBV28 and J is TRBJ2-1; 13 bases are a match to TRBD2. The material sequenced was PBMCs or T cells enriched from blood (not recorded which). For the CDR3, the DNA is TGTGCCAGCAGCTCCCCGGGACTAGCGGGATTCAATGAGCAGTTCTTC. Amino acid sequence: CASSSPGLAGFNEQFF.